These T cell receptor beta chains were read from a single sample in a study of blood T cell repertoires in COVID-19. Produced via immunoSEQ multiplex PCR; TCRdb's table is partial and in-frame only. The table records about 190,000 clones, under 80% of them present only once. The material sequenced was peripheral blood. Source of these receptors: a man between 50 and 59 years old who had recovered from COVID-19. CDR3s include the opening cysteine and the closing phenylalanine or tryptophan. The D gene is left open where the match is weak. Part of the rows lack a size; the others show once, few, many or a class for expanded clones.

once,13,TRBD1,TRBV2,TRBJ2-5,TGTGCCAGCAGTAGGGGGCCCGGAGAGACCCAGTACTTC,CASSRGPGETQYF
.,13,TRBD1,TRBV5-6,TRBJ2-7,TGTGCCAGCAGCCGACAGGGGACCTACGAGCAGTACTTC,CASSRQGTYEQYF
.,16,TRBD2,TRBV7-2,TRBJ2-1,TGTGCCAGCAGCCCCAGGGGACTAGCGGGGGACAATGAGCAGTTCTTC,CASSPRGLAGDNEQFF
.,14,.,TRBV7-3,TRBJ2-3,TGTGCCAGCAGCATAAGACATAGCACAGATACGCAGTATTTT,CASSIRHSTDTQYF
few,15,TRBD1,TRBV28,TRBJ1-5,TGTGCCAGCAGTTTAGAGGGGGCTTGGGGTCAGCCCCAGCATTTT,CASSLEGAWGQPQHF
.,15,TRBD1,TRBV6-1,TRBJ1-1,TGTGCCAGCAGTGAAGGGACAGGGGGAAACACTGAAGCTTTCTTT,CASSEGTGGNTEAFF
.,19,.,TRBV2,TRBJ1-5,TGTGCCAGCAGTGAATTCTCGGGAGCCTTTTGGGCTGAAAATCAGCCCCAGCATTTT,CASSEFSGAFWAENQPQHF
.,14,TRBD2,TRBV7-2,TRBJ2-1,TGTGCCAGCAGGGAGACTAGCGGGTACAATGAGCAGTTCTTC,CASRETSGYNEQFF
.,15,TRBD2,TRBV6-4,TRBJ2-7,TGTGCCAGCAGTGACCAGGGACTAGCGGGAGCCGAGCAGTACTTC,CASSDQGLAGAEQYF
few,15,TRBD2,TRBV7-2,TRBJ2-7,TGTGCCAGCAGCTTAGGACTAGCGGGAACCTACGAGCAGTACTTC,CASSLGLAGTYEQYF
.,13,.,TRBV7-3,TRBJ2-5,TGTGCCAGCAGCCCGGACAGAAAAGAGACCCAGTACTTC,CASSPDRKETQYF
few,14,.,TRBV7-8,TRBJ1-1,TGTGCCAGCAGCTTAGGGGTTAGGGGCACTGAAGCTTTCTTT,CASSLGVRGTEAFF
once,18,TRBD2,TRBV10-3,TRBJ2-2,TGTGCCATCAGTGAGGTCCAGACTAGCGGGATGAACACCGGGGAGCTGTTTTTT,CAISEVQTSGMNTGELFF
.,15,.,TRBV28,TRBJ1-5,TGTGCCAGCAGTTTAGTGACACCGGGCAATCAGCCCCAGCATTTT,CASSLVTPGNQPQHF
.,14,.,TRBV30,TRBJ2-4,TGTGCCTGGATGCCGGGAGTTGCCAAAAACATTCAGTACTTC,CAWMPGVAKNIQYF
.,15,.,TRBV7-2,TRBJ1-2,TGTGCCAGCAGCTTTGGGGCAGGGTTTAACTATGGCTACACCTTC,CASSFGAGFNYGYTF
once,16,.,TRBV15,TRBJ2-1,TGTGCCACCAGCAGAGATCCCACCGGGACTTTTAATGAGCAGTTCTTC,CATSRDPTGTFNEQFF
once,14,.,TRBV6-5,TRBJ1-6,TGTGCCAGCAACCCTGGGGACATTAGCTCACCCCTCCACTTT,CASNPGDISSPLHF
once,15,TRBD1,TRBV19,TRBJ2-1,TGTGCCAGTAGTAGCCCACAGGGGAGCCACAATGAGCAGTTCTTC,CASSSPQGSHNEQFF
.,17,.,TRBV6-4,TRBJ2-7,TGTGCCAGCAGACGATTAGGGGGGGGCCAAATGAGATACGAGCAGTACTTC,CASRRLGGGQMRYEQYF
.,14,.,TRBV6-1,TRBJ2-1,TGTGCCAGCAGTGAAGATCTTCGGCGGAATGAGCAGTTCTTC,CASSEDLRRNEQFF
.,15,.,TRBV3-1/TRBV3-2,TRBJ2-6,TGTGCCAGCAGCCCACAGGGCCCTGGGGCCAACGTCCTGACTTTC,CASSPQGPGANVLTF
.,13,.,TRBV11-1,TRBJ1-2,TGTGCCAGCAGCTTGGACAGTTACTATGGCTACACCTTC,CASSLDSYYGYTF
once,15,TRBD2,TRBV5-4,TRBJ2-7,TGTGCCAGCAGCCGAGGGACTAGCGGGACCTACGAGCAGTACTTC,CASSRGTSGTYEQYF
.,14,.,TRBV24-1,TRBJ1-5,TGTGCCACCAGTCTGGGCATTAGCAATCAGCCCCAGCATTTT,CATSLGISNQPQHF
few,13,.,TRBV11-2,TRBJ1-5,TGTGCCAGCAGCTTAGGTGGTAGACAGCCCCAGCATTTT,CASSLGGRQPQHF
.,15,.,TRBV19,TRBJ2-7,TGTGCCAGTAGTATCTCCAGGGAGGTCTCCTACGAGCAGTACTTC,CASSISREVSYEQYF
.,15,TRBD1,TRBV19,TRBJ1-2,TGTGCCAGTAGTATAGCGGCAGGGGGACGCTATGGCTACACCTTC,CASSIAAGGRYGYTF
.,15,TRBD2,TRBV19,TRBJ2-1,TGTGCCAGTAGTATTGGACTAGCGGGTTTCAATGAGCAGTTCTTC,CASSIGLAGFNEQFF
.,14,.,TRBV3-1/TRBV3-2,TRBJ2-7,TGTGCCAGCAGCCAGAGACGGGTGGACTACGAGCAGTACTTC,CASSQRRVDYEQYF